This TCR beta chain was captured by sequencing in a study of sequential checkpoint blockade in melanoma. Treatment here: randomized to nivolumab then ipilimumab (arm A) or the reverse (arm B). None of the patients previously received DNA-damaging chemotherapy. Live CD3+CD8+ CD19− CD56− cells were sorted from PBMCs. Germline lookup yields CDR1 SGHRS and CDR2 YFSETQ. Trimming shortened V by 1 base and J by 0 bases, and 4 bases separated the two germline ends. This CDR3 is 13 amino acids long. Using immunoSEQ multiplex PCR, the repertoire was profiled, and TCRdb retains in-frame clones only, with some absent. The table records 15,000 to 20,000 clones, 60% to 80% of them present only once.

The sequenced sample was CD8+ T cells sorted from blood (inferred from file names), obtained from a patient given nivolumab and ipilimumab in sequence. V usage is TRBV5-1 and J usage is TRBJ1-1, with D hard to call. This clonotype was sampled from a human donor with melanoma. The CDR3 spells CASSLWLNTEAFF. The CDR3 DNA sequence: TGCGCCAGCAGCTTGTGGCTGAACACTGAAGCTTTCTTT.